Sequencing of this T cell receptor beta chain was carried out in a study of Ad26.COV2.S vaccination and SARS-CoV-2 variants. In the study overall: Intramuscularly, Ad26.COV2.S was given either once or twice, 56 days apart. Findings and limits, study-wide: Spike-specific TCR breadth was greater in vaccine than placebo recipients.

Concerning this clone: Antigen specificity is unknown.

J lost 4 bases, V lost 5 bases, and 10 bases had no gene match. Germline CDR1 reads MDHEN; CDR2 reads SYDVKM. The CDR3 length is 16 residues. The assay was immunoSEQ multiplex PCR, and TCRdb's table has in-frame clones only and misses some. Here the sample spans 400,000 to 450,000 clones, roughly 90% being singletons. Described treatment: roughly 20 received Ad26.COV2.S at low or high dose, single or two shots; 5 received placebo; per-sample allocation not given. Repertoires come from day 63 after the first vaccine or placebo injection. An Ad26 vector was used to express Wuhan-strain SARS-CoV-2 spike as the vaccine.

Sequenced material: peripheral blood, taken in a trial of Ad26.COV2.S vaccine versus placebo. This clonotype originated in a person aged 18-60 years who received the Ad26.COV2.S COVID-19 vaccine or a placebo. V gene TRBV28 combines with J gene TRBJ1-2, with 10 bases fitting TRBD1. As DNA, the CDR3 is TGTGCCAGCAGTCCCGGGACAGGGGTTACATCCTATGGCTACACCTTC. This gives the protein CASSPGTGVTSYGYTF.